Shown below are 5 T cell receptor beta chains from a single sample sequenced in a study of cytomegalovirus exposure and HLA in healthy donors. It was with 60 Vbeta and 13 Jbeta primers that the PCR ran. TCRdb's copy holds only in-frame clones and misses some; the assay was immunoSEQ multiplex PCR. Of about 140,000 clones listed, around 90% are singletons. The sequenced sample consisted of PBMCs. These receptors all come from a woman aged 40 to 55 in good health and CMV-seronegative.

The chain is built from TRBV13 and TRBJ2-1; D perhaps matches TRBD2 (5 bases). From germline, CDR1 is PRHDT and CDR2 FYEKMQ (reference sequence). There are 17 residues in the CDR3. Trimming stripped 5 bases from V and 3 bases from J, with 20 bases between. The CDR3 DNA is TGTGCCAGCAGCCTCTACAGCGGCAACCCTCTCTACAATGAGCAGTTCTTC. It translates to CASSLYSGNPLYNEQFF.

This sequence joins TRBV7-9 and TRBJ2-1; a weak D match, TRBD2 (6 bases). Germline assignment: CDR1 SEHNR and CDR2 FQNEAQ (reference sequence). V shed 1 base and J shed 8 bases, with 9 bases lying between them. This CDR3 is built from 13 residues. The chain's CDR3 is CASSLGREDEQFF. CDR3 nucleotides: TGTGCCAGCAGCTTAGGAAGGGAGGATGAGCAGTTCTTC.

CDR3: CASSTIRTGLNEQFF. CDR3 nucleotides: TGTGCCAGTAGTACAATTCGGACAGGGCTAAATGAGCAGTTCTTC. The rearrangement uses TRBV19 and TRBJ2-1, with 8 bases that match TRBD1. After removal of 4 bases from V and 7 bases from J, the junction contained 9 bases not matched to a gene. The CDR3 sequence is 15 residues long. Per the germline V gene, CDR1 is LNHDA and CDR2 is SQIVND (reference sequence). The entire variable domain, with the rest obtained from reference TRBV19 and TRBJ2-1, is as follows: DGGITQSPKYLFRKEGQNVTLSCEQNLNHDAMYWYRQDPGQGLRLIYYSQIVNDFQKGDIAEGYSVSREKKESFPLTVTSAQKNPTAFYLCASSTIRTGLNEQFFGPGTRLTVL.

The CDR3 region has the DNA TGTGCCAGTAGCGCGGGAGGAGAGACCCAGTACTTC. Translating it yields CASSAGGETQYF. This chain joins TRBV19 and TRBJ2-5; 8 bases are shared with TRBD2. In germline, CDR1 is LNHDA, CDR2 SQIVND (reference sequence). The CDR3 runs to 12 residues. Losses at the gene ends were 6 bases for V and 4 bases for J; bases not matched to a gene: 1.

This sequence joins TRBV11-3 and TRBJ2-6; possibly TRBD2 for D (5 bases). The CDR3 is 14 residues long. CDR1 and CDR2 from the germline V gene are SGHNT and YENEEA. Trimming took off 7 bases at V and 1 base at J, with 8 bases between the two ends. The CDR3 is CASTRDSGANVLTF. The CDR3 coding sequence is TGTGCCAGCACCCGGGATTCTGGGGCCAACGTCCTGACTTTC.